Shown below are 3 T cell receptor beta chains from a single sample sequenced in a study of beta chain features in type 1 diabetes. Every isolated RNA sample was fully reverse transcribed, so sequencing captured expressed TCRB transcripts. The repertoire was sequenced with immunoSEQ multiplex PCR; TCRdb's copy has only in-frame clones and lacks some. The table lists 140,000 or so clones, around 8.7% of them singletons. Sequencing input: central memory CD4+ T cells from blood. The receptors were gathered from a young man in good health.

This clone was seen a few times. This sequence joins TRBV9 and TRBJ2-5; 8 bases map to TRBD2. The ends lost 4 bases at V and 5 bases at J; junction bases unmatched: 7. The length of the CDR3 is 14 residues. The germline gives CDR1 SGDLS, CDR2 YYNGEE. The CDR3 sequence is CASSPTGGAETQYF. The CDR3 bases are TGTGCCAGCAGCCCGACCGGGGGGGCGGAGACCCAGTACTTC.

The rearrangement joins TRBV30 to TRBJ1-2, with D uncertain. Trimming left V 2 bases short and J 8 bases short, with 12 bases between. The CDR3 extends over 12 amino acids. Germline-derived CDR1 and CDR2 are GTSNPN and SVGIG (reference sequence). CDR3 amino acids: CAWSPRFSGYTF. CDR3 nucleotides: TGTGCCTGGAGTCCGAGATTCTCGGGCTACACCTTC. Full variable domain (rest looked up from reference TRBV30 and TRBJ1-2): SQTIHQWPATLVQPVGSPLSLECTVEGTSNPNLYWYRQAAGRGLQLLFYSVGIGQISSEVPQNLSASRPQDRQFILSSKKLLLSDSGFYLCAWSPRFSGYTFGSGTRLTVV.

This clone was seen ten or more times. This rearrangement joins TRBV5-4 to TRBJ2-4, with 7 bases identical to TRBD1. This CDR3 is built from 13 residues. Per germline, CDR1 SGHNT and CDR2 YYREEE (reference sequence). Trimming took 4 bases from V and 5 from J; bases not matched to a gene: 3. The CDR3 here is CASSGGQQNIQYF. The CDR3 region has the DNA TGTGCCAGCAGCGGGGGACAGCAAAACATTCAGTACTTC.